This TCR beta chain was captured in a study of blood T cell repertoires in COVID-19. For the study at large: Samples of COVID-19 (acute and convalescent) were obtained from the United States, Italy and Spain. Sources were T cells, B-cell-depleted T cells, or PBMCs; the material itself was cDNA or gDNA.

Original handling: Using reference gene primer amplification, nucleated cell counts were estimated. Some clones are missing from TCRdb's copy, which holds only in-frame ones; the method was immunoSEQ multiplex PCR. D and trimming were read from the DNA, whereas the V and J calls and clone size are those reported in that table. The sample gives hundreds of thousands of clones, approximately 90% of which show up once; around 3.3% is in the top ten. The receptor comes from a woman aged 18-29 years who had recovered from COVID-19. Sequences were obtained from peripheral blood.

This CDR3 reads CATSRDTRNQPQHF. CDR3 coding DNA: TGTGCCACCAGTCGGGACACCCGCAATCAGCCCCAGCATTTT. The chain has TRBV15 and TRBJ1-5; tentative D call: TRBD1 (6 bases). The V gene lost 6 bases and the J gene lost 2 bases, with 11 bases spanning the gap. This CDR3 spans 14 amino acids. Germline V gene lookup returns CDR1 LNHNV and CDR2 YYDKDF (reference sequence). Filled out from reference TRBV15 and TRBJ1-5, the complete variable domain reads DAMVIQNPRYQVTQFGKPVTLSCSQTLNHNVMYWYQQKSSQAPKLLFHYYDKDFNNEADTPDNFQSRRPNTSFCFLDIRSPGLGDTAMYLCATSRDTRNQPQHFGDGTRLSIL.